The source of this T cell receptor beta chain is a study of T-cell reconstitution after alpha-beta-depleted transplantation in children. Germline CDR1 and CDR2: DFQATT and SNEGSKA (reference sequence). The ends were cut back, 2 bases at V and 7 bases at J, with 23 bases in the middle. The CDR3 length is 16 residues. Study results and limitations: The study reportedly traced alpha-beta T cells about two months after transplant to several hundred expanded graft clones.

Comment on this clonotype: Its antigen remains unknown.

The library targeted TCRbeta and was prepared with unique molecular identifiers. One entry per CDR3 protein results from TCRdb running MiXCR on the PCR reads. The table has 280,000 or so distinct CDR3 sequences, around 10% seen once. Specimen: peripheral blood, collected 180 days after TCRalphabeta/CD19-depleted stem cell transplant. The V gene is TRBV20-1, the J gene TRBJ1-2; no clear D. The source of this sequence is a male patient between 2 and 10 years old who had a stem cell transplant for chronic granulomatous disease, so the T cells may come from the graft donor. CDR3 protein: CSARPSPSGVGGGYTF. The CDR3 nucleotides are TGCAGTGCTAGACCCTCCCCCTCGGGAGTAGGTGGTGGCTACACCTTC.